This T cell receptor (beta chain) was obtained from a study of CD8+ T cells in alopecia areata. Study summary: Treated patients were scored for severity by percent of scalp affected.

Unmatched junction bases numbered 3, after V lost 6 bases and J lost 4 bases. CDR3 length equals 13 residues. The V gene's germline CDR1 is MDHEN and CDR2 SYDVKM. In each case, RNA was isolated and then reverse transcribed into cDNA as the sequencing template. Profiled with immunoSEQ multiplex PCR; TCRdb holds only in-frame clones, not every one. The profile shows roughly 210,000 clones, 43% of them singletons. For this clone: Its specificity is not known.

General study findings and limits: Uncertainty remains about how baseline CD8+ expansion links to response, with one nonresponder.

Treatment reported: oral pan-JAK inhibitor, 5-10 mg twice daily. Sequences were derived from CD4+ T cells sorted from blood, sampled between weeks 36 and 40, from a patient treated with tofacitinib. The chain is built from TRBV28 and TRBJ1-2; 9 bases fit TRBD1. The origin of this receptor is a human donor with alopecia areata. CDR3 region: CASRVQGAYGYTF. The CDR3 DNA is TGTGCCAGCAGAGTACAGGGGGCCTATGGCTACACCTTC.